The following is a T cell receptor (beta chain) sequence with its context. Its antigen remains unidentified. This specimen belongs to a study of pediatric ulcerative colitis. Study-wide results and limits: Rectal repertoires separated controls, mild-moderate and acute severe colitis. Rectal pinch biopsies may have included blood-derived T cells, especially in patients with overt colitis. A couple of rectal CDR3 clonotypes occurred in all ulcerative colitis patients.

V was clipped by 4 bases and J by 5 bases; unmatched bases: 5. CDR1 is SGHRS and CDR2 is YFSETQ in the germline V gene. The CDR3 length is 13 residues. The rectum was sampled with one to two pinch biopsies at colonoscopy. Clones were read by immunoSEQ multiplex PCR, and TCRdb kept only the in-frame ones, dropping some. The sample consists of some 25,000 clones, 65% to 80% of them appearing once. The rearrangement links TRBV5-1 to TRBJ1-1; 7 bases agree with TRBD1. The specimen sequenced was gut tissue. The sequence derives from a boy younger than 18 with severe ulcerative colitis. The CDR3 spells CASSATGETEAFF. CDR3 DNA sequence: TGCGCCAGCAGCGCTACAGGGGAGACTGAAGCTTTCTTT.